The 25 T cell receptor beta chains below come from one sample, sequenced in a study of OX40 agonist ivuxolimab in advanced cancers. Assay used: immunoSEQ multiplex PCR; TCRdb lists only in-frame clones, some missing. The table has tens of thousands of clones, around 84% seen once. Sample: CD4+ or CD8+ T cells sorted from blood, taken in a trial of the OX40 agonist ivuxolimab. The origin of the receptors is an adult with an advanced solid tumor such as melanoma, head and neck, liver or kidney cancer.

The chain is built from TRBV19 and TRBJ1-5, with D possibly being TRBD1 (6 bases). V was shortened by 1 base and J by 2 bases, with 9 bases between the two germline ends. CDR1 and CDR2 from the germline V gene are LNHDA and SQIVND (reference sequence). CDR3 length equals 15 residues. The DNA for the CDR3 is TGTGCCAGTAGTATAGGAGGGGGTCGCAATCAGCCCCAGCATTTT. Its protein is CASSIGGGRNQPQHF. Together with reference TRBV19 and TRBJ1-5, the CDR3 gives the full variable domain: DGGITQSPKYLFRKEGQNVTLSCEQNLNHDAMYWYRQDPGQGLRLIYYSQIVNDFQKGDIAEGYSVSREKKESFPLTVTSAQKNPTAFYLCASSIGGGRNQPQHFGDGTRLSIL.

By sample fraction, this clone is medium-sized. The chain carries TRBV29-1 and TRBJ1-2, with 7 bases fitting TRBD1. CDR1 is SQVTM and CDR2 is ANQGSEA in the germline V gene. Trimming cost V 5 bases and J 3 bases; bases outside gene matches: 3. The CDR3 is 12 amino acids. The CDR3 region has the DNA TGCAGCGTTCTAGGACAGGACTATGGCTACACCTTC. Its translation is CSVLGQDYGYTF.

The chain has TRBV5-5 and TRBJ1-1, with a tentative D call TRBD1 (6 bases). The CDR3 contains 11 residues. Trimming removed 4 bases at V and 9 bases at J, with 10 bases between. Germline lookup yields CDR1 SGHKS and CDR2 YYEKEE (reference sequence). The CDR3 here is CASSRGQQAFF. As DNA, the CDR3 is TGTGCCAGCAGCCGGGGGCAGCAAGCTTTCTTT. Full variable domain (remainder filled in from reference TRBV5-5 and TRBJ1-1): DAGVTQSPTHLIKTRGQQVTLRCSPISGHKSVSWYQQVLGQGPQFIFQYYEKEERGRGNFPDRFSARQFPNYSSELNVNALLLGDSALYLCASSRGQQAFFGQGTRLTVV.

V is TRBV11-3 and J is TRBJ2-5; TRBD2 might be the D (6 bases). Germline assignment: CDR1 SGHNT and CDR2 YENEEA. There are 16 residues in the CDR3. V was pared by 2 bases and J by 0 bases, with 13 bases between. The CDR3 sequence is CASSLRTGTYQETQYF. CDR3 sequence (DNA): TGTGCCAGCAGCTTACGAACCGGGACTTACCAAGAGACCCAGTACTTC.

The V and J genes are TRBV11-3 and TRBJ1-1; possible D gene TRBD1, 5 bases. Trimming stripped 5 bases from V and 4 bases from J, with 8 bases between. Germline lookup yields CDR1 SGHNT and CDR2 YENEEA. This CDR3 is built from 12 residues. The CDR3, as DNA: TGTGCCAGCAGCCCGGGGGGCACTGAAGCTTTCTTT. As protein: CASSPGGTEAFF.

The gene calls are TRBV7-6 and TRBJ2-7; 7 bases align to TRBD2. Germline loops: CDR1 SGHVS, CDR2 FNYEAQ. With 5 bases clipped from V and 2 bases from J, the junction kept 12 bases outside the gene matches. The CDR3 consists of 16 residues. CDR3 region: CASSPSLLASAYEQYF. CDR3 bases: TGTGCCAGCAGCCCCTCGTTACTAGCGTCCGCCTACGAGCAGTACTTC.

The chain recombines TRBV7-9 with TRBJ2-2, with D hard to call. The V and J ends lost 3 bases and 3 bases respectively, with 2 bases between them. CDR3 length equals 12 residues. Per germline, CDR1 SEHNR and CDR2 FQNEAQ (reference sequence). The CDR3 DNA sequence: TGTGCCAGCAGCTTTTACACCGGGGAGCTGTTTTTT. Protein sequence: CASSFYTGELFF. The variable domain in full, with the rest retrieved from reference TRBV7-9 and TRBJ2-2, is DTGVSQNPRHKITKRGQNVTFRCDPISEHNRLYWYRQTLGQGPEFLTYFQNEAQLEKSRLLSDRFSAERPKGSFSTLEIQRTEQGDSAMYLCASSFYTGELFFGEGSRLTVL.

The J gene is TRBJ1-5, the V gene TRBV7-8; D gene uncertain. V gave up 1 base and J gave up 5 bases, with 15 bases separating them. The CDR3 totals 16 residues. Germline CDR1 and CDR2: SGHVS and FQNEAQ. In DNA, the CDR3 is TGTGCCAGCAGCTTAGACCCACCGGAACTGGATCAGCCCCAGCATTTT. Translating it yields CASSLDPPELDQPQHF. Complete variable domain (other parts from reference TRBV7-8 and TRBJ1-5): GAGVSQSPRYKVAKRGQDVALRCDPISGHVSLFWYQQALGQGPEFLTYFQNEAQLDKSGLPSDRFFAERPEGSVSTLKIQRTQQEDSAVYLCASSLDPPELDQPQHFGDGTRLSIL.

This clone was recorded only once. The rearrangement joins TRBV19 to TRBJ2-1; D uncertain. The length of the CDR3 is 13 residues. V lost 3 bases and J 3 bases, leaving 6 bases between the germline ends. Germline V lookup: CDR1 LNHDA, CDR2 SQIVND (reference sequence). For the CDR3, the DNA is TGTGCCAGTAGTATGGGGATCTACAATGAGCAGTTCTTC. Amino acids: CASSMGIYNEQFF. Full variable domain (outside the CDR3, taken from reference TRBV19 and TRBJ2-1): DGGITQSPKYLFRKEGQNVTLSCEQNLNHDAMYWYRQDPGQGLRLIYYSQIVNDFQKGDIAEGYSVSREKKESFPLTVTSAQKNPTAFYLCASSMGIYNEQFFGPGTRLTVL.

The chain employs TRBV27 and TRBJ2-3, with TRBD2 matching over 7 bases. CDR3 length: 14 residues. The junction had 1 base not matched to a gene; V was cut back by 2 bases and J by 2 bases. Germline CDR1 reads MNHEY; CDR2 reads SMNVEV (reference sequence). CDR3: CASSLAGDTDTQYF. The DNA for the CDR3 is TGTGCCAGCAGTTTAGCGGGGGACACAGATACGCAGTATTTT.

The chain uses TRBV11-2 and TRBJ2-7; tentative D call: TRBD2 (6 bases). Germline values: CDR1 SGHAT, CDR2 FQNNGV. Deletions cut 5 bases from V and 2 bases from J, with 19 bases between. The CDR3 is 16 amino acids. The CDR3 loop is CASSDGPGEITYEQYF. Written as DNA, the CDR3 is TGTGCCAGCAGCGACGGCCCGGGGGAGATTACCTACGAGCAGTACTTC.

The V and J genes are TRBV4-1 and TRBJ1-5; D unresolved. Trimming stripped 1 base from V and 7 bases from J, with 8 bases between. Per the germline V gene, CDR1 is MGHRA and CDR2 is YSYEKL. This CDR3 contains 13 residues. In nucleotides, the CDR3 is TGCGCCAGCAGCCAAGTCGAGGGACAGCCCCAGCATTTT. It translates to CASSQVEGQPQHF.

The gene calls are TRBV13 and TRBJ2-7, with 7 positions matching TRBD2. Germline-derived CDR1 and CDR2 are PRHDT and FYEKMQ (reference sequence). Trimming removed 3 bases from V and 6 bases from J; junction bases left unmatched: 5. There are 13 residues in the CDR3. For the CDR3, the DNA is TGTGCCAGCAGCTTGGGGGGGAAACTCGAGCAGTACTTC. Translation gives CASSLGGKLEQYF.

The chain combines TRBV19 with TRBJ1-1, with D uncertain. CDR1 LNHDA and CDR2 SQIVND come from the germline V gene (reference sequence). Trimming shortened V by 5 bases and J by 4 bases, and 8 bases separated the two germline ends. The CDR3 extends over 12 amino acids. This CDR3 reads CASSYIGTEAFF. CDR3 bases: TGTGCCAGTAGTTACATTGGCACTGAAGCTTTCTTT.

CDR3 sequence (DNA): TGCGCCAGCAGCCCCAGGACTAGCGGGAGAGCAGATACGCAGTATTTT. It yields the protein CASSPRTSGRADTQYF. V usage is TRBV5-1 and J usage is TRBJ2-3, with TRBD2 matching over 13 bases. J lost 4 bases, V lost 4 bases, and 6 bases had no gene match. This CDR3 region has 16 residues. Germline loops: CDR1 SGHRS, CDR2 YFSETQ.

The gene calls are TRBV2 and TRBJ2-1; 9 bases agree with TRBD2. From germline, CDR1 is SNHLY and CDR2 FYNNEI. V lost 6 bases and J lost 7; bases outside the gene matches: 7. This CDR3 comprises 14 residues. CDR3 protein: CASRGLAGDNEQFF. In DNA, the CDR3 is TGTGCCAGCAGGGGCTTAGCGGGAGATAATGAGCAGTTCTTC. The whole variable domain, remainder taken from reference TRBV2 and TRBJ2-1, is EPEVTQTPSHQVTQMGQEVILRCVPISNHLYFYWYRQILGQKVEFLVSFYNNEISEKSEIFDDQFSVERPDGSNFTLKIRSTKLEDSAMYFCASRGLAGDNEQFFGPGTRLTVL.

The rearrangement links TRBV5-5 to TRBJ1-6; D is possibly TRBD1 (6 bases). The V gene's germline CDR1 is SGHKS and CDR2 YYEKEE (reference sequence). V lost 3 bases, J lost 0 bases, and 10 bases lay in between. This CDR3 has 16 residues. The CDR3 protein is CASSSRDNSYNSPLHF. CDR3 bases: TGTGCCAGCAGCTCCCGGGACAACTCCTATAATTCACCCCTCCACTTT. The full variable domain, rest sourced from reference TRBV5-5 and TRBJ1-6, is DAGVTQSPTHLIKTRGQQVTLRCSPISGHKSVSWYQQVLGQGPQFIFQYYEKEERGRGNFPDRFSARQFPNYSSELNVNALLLGDSALYLCASSSRDNSYNSPLHFGNGTRLTVT.

The rearrangement links TRBV27 to TRBJ2-7; a weak D match, TRBD1 (5 bases). Germline CDR1 MNHEY, CDR2 SMNVEV (reference sequence). Trimming took off 2 bases at V and 2 bases at J, with 10 bases between the two ends. The CDR3 is made up of 14 amino acids. As DNA, the CDR3 is TGTGCCAGCAGTTTAGGGGCTACCGCCTACGAGCAGTACTTC. Amino acid sequence: CASSLGATAYEQYF.

A single count supports this clone. The rearrangement uses TRBV4-1 and TRBJ2-5, with 12 positions matching TRBD2. With V trimmed by 10 bases and J by 5 bases, 11 bases remained unmatched. This CDR3 has 15 amino acids. Germline-derived CDR1 and CDR2 are MGHRA and YSYEKL. For the CDR3, the DNA is TGCGCCATTTCAAGACTAGCGGGAGACGCGGAGACCCAGTACTTC. This sequence encodes CAISRLAGDAETQYF.

This clone is a singleton in its sample. V and J are TRBV27 and TRBJ2-1, with D perhaps TRBD2 (6 bases). Deletions cut 3 bases from V and 1 base from J, with 7 bases between. The germline CDR1 and CDR2 sequences are MNHEY and SMNVEV (reference sequence). CDR3 length: 14 residues. The CDR3 spells CASSFGGSYNEQFF. The CDR3 DNA sequence: TGTGCCAGCAGTTTTGGGGGGTCCTACAATGAGCAGTTCTTC.

This chain joins TRBV5-6 and TRBJ2-5, with D uncertain. The V end was cut by 1 base, the J end by 5 bases, with 12 bases between. The CDR3 is made up of 14 amino acids. Germline V lookup: CDR1 SGHDT, CDR2 YYEEEE. CDR3 residues: CASSLSLVLETQYF. The CDR3 nucleotides are TGTGCCAGCAGCTTGAGTTTGGTCCTGGAGACCCAGTACTTC. Variable domain in full (rest from reference TRBV5-6 and TRBJ2-5): DAGVTQSPTHLIKTRGQQVTLRCSPKSGHDTVSWYQQALGQGPQFIFQYYEEEERQRGNFPDRFSGHQFPNYSSELNVNALLLGDSALYLCASSLSLVLETQYFGPGTRLLVL.

The gene calls are TRBV28 and TRBJ2-6; the D is unclear. The V end lost 3 bases, the J end lost 4 bases, and 16 bases lay between the germline ends. CDR1 and CDR2 from the germline V gene are MDHEN and SYDVKM. The CDR3 consists of 17 residues. CDR3 nucleotides: TGTGCCAGCAGTTTGAGATCCTACGGCGCCGGGGCCAACGTCCTGACTTTC. This encodes CASSLRSYGAGANVLTF.

This clone appeared once. This CDR3 is CASSVEGGPGYTQYF. CDR3 nucleotides: TGTGCCAGCAGCGTGGAGGGTGGGCCGGGGTATACGCAGTATTTT. The chain recombines TRBV9 with TRBJ2-3; tentatively, D is TRBD2 (6 bases). The V and J ends lost 2 bases and 7 bases respectively, with 17 bases between them. The CDR3 has 15 amino acids. Per the germline V gene, CDR1 is SGDLS and CDR2 is YYNGEE.

The V and J genes are TRBV28 and TRBJ1-1; D unresolved. The CDR3 runs to 18 residues. From germline, CDR1 is MDHEN and CDR2 SYDVKM. V dropped 1 base and J dropped 1 base, with 19 bases sitting between them. As DNA, the CDR3 is TGTGCCAGCAGTTTATTGTCCCCGGGATCATATGCGAACACTGAAGCTTTCTTT. Its translation: CASSLLSPGSYANTEAFF.

The chain links TRBV29-1 to TRBJ2-7; 10 nucleotides match TRBD1. The CDR3 consists of 13 residues. Germline V gene sequence: CDR1 SQVTM, CDR2 ANQGSEA. The trim removed 3 bases at V and 5 bases at J, leaving 4 bases unmatched. CDR3 loop: CSVDWTGGNEQYF. In DNA, the CDR3 is TGCAGCGTTGATTGGACAGGGGGTAACGAGCAGTACTTC.